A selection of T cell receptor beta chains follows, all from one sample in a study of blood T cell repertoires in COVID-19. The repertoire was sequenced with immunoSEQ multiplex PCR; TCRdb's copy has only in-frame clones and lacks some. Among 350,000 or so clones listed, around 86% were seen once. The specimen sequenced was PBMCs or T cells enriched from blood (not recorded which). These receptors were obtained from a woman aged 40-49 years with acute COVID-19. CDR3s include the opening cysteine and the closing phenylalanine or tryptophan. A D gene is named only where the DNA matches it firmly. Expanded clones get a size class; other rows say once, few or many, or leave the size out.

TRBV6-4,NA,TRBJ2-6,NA,TGTGCCAGCAGTCCCCAGGGAGGCCCCGGGGGGGCCAACGTCCTGACTTTC,CASSPQGGPGGANVLTF
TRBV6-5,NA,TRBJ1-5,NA,TGTGCCAGCAGTACAGACAGAAATCAGCCCCAGCATTTT,CASSTDRNQPQHF
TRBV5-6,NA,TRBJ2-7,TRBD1,TGTGCCAGCAGCCTCAGGGACAGCTCCTACGAGCAGTACTTC,CASSLRDSSYEQYF
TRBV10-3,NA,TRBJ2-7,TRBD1,TGTGCCATCAGTGAGGGTTGGACAGGGGTTTACGAGCAGTACTTC,CAISEGWTGVYEQYF
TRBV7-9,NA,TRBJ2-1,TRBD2,TGTGCCAGCAGCTTCGGGACTAGCGGGAACAATGAGCAGTTCTTC,CASSFGTSGNNEQFF
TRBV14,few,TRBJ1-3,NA,TGTGCCAGCAGCCAAGTACAGCTCTCGGGAAACACCATATATTTT,CASSQVQLSGNTIYF
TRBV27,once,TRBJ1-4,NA,TGTGCCAGCAGTTTCCGAGCACTAACCAGGGGAACTAATGAAAAACTGTTTTTT,CASSFRALTRGTNEKLFF
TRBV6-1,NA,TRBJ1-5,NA,TGTGCCAGCAGTGAAGTGGCTTATCAGCCCCAGCATTTT,CASSEVAYQPQHF
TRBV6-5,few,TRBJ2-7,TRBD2,TGTGCCAGCAGCCCGGGACTAGCGGCCTCCTACGAGCAGTACTTC,CASSPGLAASYEQYF
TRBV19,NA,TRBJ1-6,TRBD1,TGTGCCAGTAGCCGGGACAGGGACAATTCACCCCTCCACTTT,CASSRDRDNSPLHF
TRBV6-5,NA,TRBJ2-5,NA,TGTGCCAGCAGTTACTCGTATGTGACCCCAGGGGAGACCCAGTACTTC,CASSYSYVTPGETQYF
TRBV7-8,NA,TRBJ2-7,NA,TGTGCCAGCAGCTTAGGGCAGTTCTCCTACGAGCAGTACTTC,CASSLGQFSYEQYF
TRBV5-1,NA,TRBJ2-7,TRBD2,TGCGCCAGCAGCTTCGGCGGGAGAGGGGTCGAGCAGTACTTC,CASSFGGRGVEQYF
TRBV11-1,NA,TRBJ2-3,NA,TGTGCCAGCAGCCCAGGGCCAGATACGCAGTATTTT,CASSPGPDTQYF
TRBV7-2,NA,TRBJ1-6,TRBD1,TGTGCCAGCAGCTTAAAAGGACAGGGATCACCCCTCCACTTT,CASSLKGQGSPLHF
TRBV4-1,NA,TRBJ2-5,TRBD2,TGCGCCAGCAGCCAAGAAGGGACTAGCTTCGTAGAGACCCAGTACTTC,CASSQEGTSFVETQYF
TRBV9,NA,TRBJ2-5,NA,TGTGCCAGCAGCGTAGGGCTGCAGGGCCAAGAGACCCAGTACTTC,CASSVGLQGQETQYF
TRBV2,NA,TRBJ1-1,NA,TGTGCCAGCAGTGAGCCAGGAAGGGGCACTGAAGCTTTCTTT,CASSEPGRGTEAFF
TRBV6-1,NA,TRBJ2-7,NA,TGTGCCAGCAGTGAAACCAGGGGTACCTACGAGCAGTACTTC,CASSETRGTYEQYF
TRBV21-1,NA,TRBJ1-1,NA,TGTGCCAGCAGCAAAGAGCGGGTGGACGGGACAGGGGGCGTCAACACTGAAGCTTTCTTT,CASSKERVDGTGGVNTEAFF
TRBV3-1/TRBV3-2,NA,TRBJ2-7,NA,TGTGCCAGCAGCCGCGCGTTGGTCTACGAGCAGTACTTC,CASSRALVYEQYF
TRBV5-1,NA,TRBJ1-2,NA,TGCGCCAGCAGCTTGGCCGATGCAGGGGAATGGGGCTACACCTTC,CASSLADAGEWGYTF
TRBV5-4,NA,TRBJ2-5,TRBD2,TGTGCCAGCAGCTTGCCCGCGGGGGGCACACAAGAGACCCAGTACTTC,CASSLPAGGTQETQYF
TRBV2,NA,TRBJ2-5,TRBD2,TGTGCCAGCAGTACCGGGACTAGCGGGAGGCAAGAGACCCAGTACTTC,CASSTGTSGRQETQYF
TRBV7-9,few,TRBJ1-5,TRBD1,TGTGCCAGCAGCTTATGTACAGGGGGCCGCGCAGGACAGCCCCAGCATTTT,CASSLCTGGRAGQPQHF